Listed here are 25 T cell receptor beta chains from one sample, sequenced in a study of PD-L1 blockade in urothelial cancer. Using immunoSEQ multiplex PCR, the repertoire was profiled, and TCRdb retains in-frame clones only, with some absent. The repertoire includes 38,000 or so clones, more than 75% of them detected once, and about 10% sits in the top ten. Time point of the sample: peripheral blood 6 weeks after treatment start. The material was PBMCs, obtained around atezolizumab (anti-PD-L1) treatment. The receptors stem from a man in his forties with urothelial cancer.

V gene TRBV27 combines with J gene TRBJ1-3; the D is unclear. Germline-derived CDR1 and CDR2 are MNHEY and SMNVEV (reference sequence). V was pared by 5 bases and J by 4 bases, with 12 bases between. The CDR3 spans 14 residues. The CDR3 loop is CASSLIGYGNTIYF. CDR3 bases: TGTGCCAGCAGTCTAATCGGGTACGGAAACACCATATATTTT.

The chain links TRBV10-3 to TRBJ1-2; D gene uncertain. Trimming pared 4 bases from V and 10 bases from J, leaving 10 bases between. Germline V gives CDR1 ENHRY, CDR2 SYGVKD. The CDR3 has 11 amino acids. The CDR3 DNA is TGTGCCATCAGTGCACGGTCGAACTACACCTTC. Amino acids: CAISARSNYTF.

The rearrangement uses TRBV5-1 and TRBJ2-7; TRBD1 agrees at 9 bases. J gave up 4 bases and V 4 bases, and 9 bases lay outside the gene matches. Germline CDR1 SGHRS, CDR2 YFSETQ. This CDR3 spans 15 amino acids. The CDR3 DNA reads TGCGCCAGCAGCCAGCGGACAGGGGCCCCTTACGAGCAGTACTTC. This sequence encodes CASSQRTGAPYEQYF.

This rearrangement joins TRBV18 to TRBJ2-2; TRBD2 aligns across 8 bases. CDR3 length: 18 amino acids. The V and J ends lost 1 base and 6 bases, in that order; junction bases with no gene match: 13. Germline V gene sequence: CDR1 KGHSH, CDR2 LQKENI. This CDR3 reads CASSPRLGDRAGAGELFF. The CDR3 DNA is TGTGCCAGCTCACCACGGTTGGGGGATCGAGCGGGAGCCGGGGAGCTGTTTTTT.

The chain's CDR3 is CASSRRQTNTEAFF. CDR3 coding DNA: TGTGCCAGCAGCCGCAGACAGACTAACACTGAAGCTTTCTTT. J is TRBJ1-1 and V is TRBV6-5, with D possibly being TRBD1 (5 bases). This CDR3 has 14 amino acids. The germline V and J ends were trimmed by 6 bases and 2 bases, with 13 bases remaining between them. CDR1 is MNHEY, CDR2 SVGAGI, per germline.

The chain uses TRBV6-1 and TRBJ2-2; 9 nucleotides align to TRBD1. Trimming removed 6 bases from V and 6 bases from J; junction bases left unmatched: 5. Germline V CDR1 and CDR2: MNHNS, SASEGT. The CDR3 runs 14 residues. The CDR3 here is CASRPGQGSGELFF. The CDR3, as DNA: TGTGCCAGCAGACCGGGACAGGGATCCGGGGAGCTGTTTTTT.

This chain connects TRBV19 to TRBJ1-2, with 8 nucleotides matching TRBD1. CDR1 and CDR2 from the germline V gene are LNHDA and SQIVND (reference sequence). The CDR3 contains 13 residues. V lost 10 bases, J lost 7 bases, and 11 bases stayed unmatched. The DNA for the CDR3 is TGTGCCACCGAGACAGGGGCGGCGGGTGGCTACACCTTC. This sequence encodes CATETGAAGGYTF.

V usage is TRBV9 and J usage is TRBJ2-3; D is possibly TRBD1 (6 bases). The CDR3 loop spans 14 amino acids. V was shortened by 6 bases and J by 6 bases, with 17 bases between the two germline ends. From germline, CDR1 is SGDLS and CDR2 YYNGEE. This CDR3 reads CASTTSGAVDTQYF. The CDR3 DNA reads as TGTGCCAGCACCACCTCAGGGGCAGTGGATACGCAGTATTTT.

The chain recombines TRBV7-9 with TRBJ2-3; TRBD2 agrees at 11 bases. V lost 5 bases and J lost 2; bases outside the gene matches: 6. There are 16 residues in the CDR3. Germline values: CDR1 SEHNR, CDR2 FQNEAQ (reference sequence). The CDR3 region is CASSPPSGGHTDTQYF. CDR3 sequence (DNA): TGTGCCAGCAGCCCCCCTAGCGGGGGGCACACAGATACGCAGTATTTT.

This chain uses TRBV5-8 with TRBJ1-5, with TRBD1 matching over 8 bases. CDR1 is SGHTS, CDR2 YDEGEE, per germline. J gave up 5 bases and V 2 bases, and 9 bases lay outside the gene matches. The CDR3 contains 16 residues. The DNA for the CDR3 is TGTGCCAGCAGCTTTCGACGGACAGGGTCTTATCAGCCCCAGCATTTT. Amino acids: CASSFRRTGSYQPQHF.

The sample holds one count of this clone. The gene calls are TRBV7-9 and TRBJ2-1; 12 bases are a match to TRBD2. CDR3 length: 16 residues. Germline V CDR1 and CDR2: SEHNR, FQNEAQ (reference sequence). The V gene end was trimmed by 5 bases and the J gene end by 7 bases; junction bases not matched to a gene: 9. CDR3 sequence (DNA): TGTGCCAGCAGCGGTTCTAGCGGGAGGGTCAGAAATGAGCAGTTCTTC. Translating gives CASSGSSGRVRNEQFF.

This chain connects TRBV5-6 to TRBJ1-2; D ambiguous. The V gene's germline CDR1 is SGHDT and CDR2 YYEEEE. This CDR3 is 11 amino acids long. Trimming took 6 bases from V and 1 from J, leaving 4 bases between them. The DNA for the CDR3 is TGTGCCAGCACAAATAACTATGGCTACACCTTC. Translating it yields CASTNNYGYTF.

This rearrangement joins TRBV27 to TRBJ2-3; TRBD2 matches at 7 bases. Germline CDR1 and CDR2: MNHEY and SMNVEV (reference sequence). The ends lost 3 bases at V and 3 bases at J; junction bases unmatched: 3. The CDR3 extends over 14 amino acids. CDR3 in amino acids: CASSFSGKTDTQYF. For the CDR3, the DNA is TGTGCCAGCAGTTTCAGCGGGAAAACAGATACGCAGTATTTT.

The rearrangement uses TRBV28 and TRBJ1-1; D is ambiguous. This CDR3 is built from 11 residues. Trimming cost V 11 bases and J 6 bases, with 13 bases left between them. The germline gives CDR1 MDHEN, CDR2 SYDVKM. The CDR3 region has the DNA TGTGCCTCTCGGGGATTCTCTGAAGCTTTCTTT. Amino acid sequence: CASRGFSEAFF.

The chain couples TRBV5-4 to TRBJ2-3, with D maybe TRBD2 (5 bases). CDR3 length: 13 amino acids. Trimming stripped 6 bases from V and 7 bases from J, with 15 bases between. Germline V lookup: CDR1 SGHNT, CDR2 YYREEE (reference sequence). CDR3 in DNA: TGTGCCAGCACCCTCACCTCCGGGAATACGCAGTATTTT. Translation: CASTLTSGNTQYF.

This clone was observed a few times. The chain's CDR3 is CSVVTGGHYEQYF. CDR3 coding DNA: TGCAGCGTTGTCACAGGGGGTCACTACGAGCAGTACTTC. V usage is TRBV29-1 and J usage is TRBJ2-7; 8 positions agree with TRBD1. V was pared by 4 bases and J by 3 bases, with 5 bases of the junction left unmatched. Per the germline V gene, CDR1 is SQVTM and CDR2 is ANQGSEA. The CDR3 loop spans 13 amino acids.

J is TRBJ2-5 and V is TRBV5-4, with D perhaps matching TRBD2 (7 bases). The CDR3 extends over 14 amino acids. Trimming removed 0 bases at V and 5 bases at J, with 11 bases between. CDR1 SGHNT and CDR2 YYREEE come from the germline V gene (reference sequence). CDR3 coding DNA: TGTGCCAGCAGCTTGGAAGGGGGAGGGGAGACCCAGTACTTC. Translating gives CASSLEGGGETQYF.

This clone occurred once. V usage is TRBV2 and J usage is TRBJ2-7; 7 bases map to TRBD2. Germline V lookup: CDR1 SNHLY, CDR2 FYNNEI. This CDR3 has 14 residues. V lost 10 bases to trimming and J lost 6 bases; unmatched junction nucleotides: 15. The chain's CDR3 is CATHGDPGGIEQYF. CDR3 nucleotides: TGTGCCACCCACGGGGATCCGGGAGGAATCGAGCAGTACTTC.

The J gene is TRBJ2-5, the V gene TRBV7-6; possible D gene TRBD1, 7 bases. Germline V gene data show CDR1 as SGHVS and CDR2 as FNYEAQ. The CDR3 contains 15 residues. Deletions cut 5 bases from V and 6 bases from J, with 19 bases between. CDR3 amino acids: CASSPETGRSQTQYF. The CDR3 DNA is TGTGCCAGCAGCCCTGAGACAGGGAGGAGTCAGACCCAGTACTTC.

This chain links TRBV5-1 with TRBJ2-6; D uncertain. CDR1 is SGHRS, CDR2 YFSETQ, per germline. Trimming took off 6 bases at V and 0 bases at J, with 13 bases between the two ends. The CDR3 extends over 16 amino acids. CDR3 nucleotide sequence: TGCGCCAGCACCTTTCAAAGAGGCTCTGGGGCCAACGTCCTGACTTTC. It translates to CASTFQRGSGANVLTF. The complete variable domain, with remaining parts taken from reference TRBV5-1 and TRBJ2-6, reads KAGVTQTPRYLIKTRGQQVTLSCSPISGHRSVSWYQQTPGQGLQFLFEYFSETQRNKGNFPGRFSGRQFSNSRSEMNVSTLELGDSALYLCASTFQRGSGANVLTFGAGSRLTVL.

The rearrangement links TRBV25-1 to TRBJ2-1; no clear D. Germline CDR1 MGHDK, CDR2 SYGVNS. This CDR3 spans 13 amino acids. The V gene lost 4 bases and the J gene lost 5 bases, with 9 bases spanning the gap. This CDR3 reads CASSAWANNEQFF. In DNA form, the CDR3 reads TGTGCCAGCAGTGCGTGGGCGAACAATGAGCAGTTCTTC.

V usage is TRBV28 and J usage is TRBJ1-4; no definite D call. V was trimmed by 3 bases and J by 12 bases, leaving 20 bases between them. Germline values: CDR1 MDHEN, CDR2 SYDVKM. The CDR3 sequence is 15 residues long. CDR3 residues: CASSLWSSTMSELFF. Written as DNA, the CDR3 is TGTGCCAGCAGTTTGTGGAGTTCCACAATGTCGGAACTGTTTTTT.

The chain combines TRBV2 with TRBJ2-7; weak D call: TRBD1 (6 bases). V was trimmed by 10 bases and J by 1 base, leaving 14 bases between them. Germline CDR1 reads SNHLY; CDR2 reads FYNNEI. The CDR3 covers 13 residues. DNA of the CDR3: TGTGCCATCAAGTCCGGACAGTCCTACGAGCAGTACTTC. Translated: CAIKSGQSYEQYF.

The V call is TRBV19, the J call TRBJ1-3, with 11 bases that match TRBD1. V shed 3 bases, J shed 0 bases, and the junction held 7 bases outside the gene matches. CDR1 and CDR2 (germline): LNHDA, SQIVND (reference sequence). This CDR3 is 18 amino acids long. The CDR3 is CASSIVGTGGISGNTIYF. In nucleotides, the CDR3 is TGTGCCAGTAGTATTGTCGGGACAGGGGGAATCTCTGGAAACACCATATATTTT.

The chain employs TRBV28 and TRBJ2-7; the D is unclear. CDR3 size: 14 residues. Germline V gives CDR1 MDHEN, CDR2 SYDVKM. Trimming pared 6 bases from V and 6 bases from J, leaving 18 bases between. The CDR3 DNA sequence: TGTGCCAGCAGGTCACTCGCCCGAGTGGTCGAGCAGTACTTC. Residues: CASRSLARVVEQYF.